The next 25 T cell receptor beta chains were all read from a single sample in a study of shared clonotypes between healthy human individuals. Produced via immunoSEQ multiplex PCR; TCRdb's table is partial and in-frame only. The sample yields some 2,100,000 clones, nearly 97% seen once. The sample was naive CD4+ T cells sorted from blood. Subset here: CD45RA+ positively selected. These receptor sequences come from a man younger than 35 in good health.

The CDR3 loop reads CASSLDRDVTYNEQFF. CDR3 nucleotides: TGTGCCAGCAGCTTAGACCGGGACGTCACCTACAATGAGCAGTTCTTC. The gene calls are TRBV7-2 and TRBJ2-1; possibly TRBD1 or TRBD2 for D (5 bases each). CDR1 and CDR2 (germline): SGHTA, FQGNSA. This CDR3 spans 16 amino acids. Trimming took off 1 base at V and 2 bases at J, with 12 bases between the two ends.

This chain joins TRBV7-3 and TRBJ2-2; TRBD2 is a possible D gene (7 bases). Germline-derived CDR1 and CDR2 are SGHTA and FQGTGA. This CDR3 is built from 15 residues. Trimming stripped 5 bases from V and 0 bases from J, with 10 bases between. CDR3 in amino acids: CASSLGGPNTGELFF. Written as DNA, the CDR3 is TGTGCCAGCAGCCTCGGGGGGCCGAACACCGGGGAGCTGTTTTTT. The full variable domain, in which reference TRBV7-3 and TRBJ2-2 provide the parts outside the CDR3, is GAGVSQTPSNKVTEKGKYVELRCDPISGHTALYWYRQSLGQGPEFLIYFQGTGAADDSGLPNDRFFAVRPEGSVSTLKIQRTERGDSAVYLCASSLGGPNTGELFFGEGSRLTVL.

A note on this clone: The identical CDR3 is also encoded by other nucleotide sequences in the sample. V and J are TRBV2 and TRBJ1-2; perhaps TRBD1 as D (6 bases). V was cut by 6 bases and J by 3 bases, with 11 bases left in between. CDR1 SNHLY and CDR2 FYNNEI come from the germline V gene. This CDR3 region has 13 residues. The CDR3 region has the DNA TGTGCCAGCAGCGGTACAGGGTACTATGGCTACACCTTC. It translates to CASSGTGYYGYTF.

The chain recombines TRBV2 with TRBJ1-3, with D hard to call. Trimming removed 5 bases at V and 0 bases at J, with 5 bases between. The germline CDR1 and CDR2 sequences are SNHLY and FYNNEI. The CDR3 covers 13 residues. CDR3 sequence: CASSWGSGNTIYF. DNA of the CDR3: TGTGCCAGCAGTTGGGGCTCTGGAAACACCATATATTTT.

This chain connects TRBV15 to TRBJ1-1; 7 bases agree with TRBD1. V was clipped by 1 base and J by 0 bases; unmatched bases: 5. CDR1 is LNHNV, CDR2 YYDKDF, per germline (reference sequence). The CDR3 covers 16 residues. Here the CDR3 reads CATSRVQGRMNTEAFF. CDR3 nucleotides: TGTGCCACCAGCAGAGTACAGGGGCGCATGAACACTGAAGCTTTCTTT.

The V and J genes are TRBV5-6 and TRBJ2-7; 10 nucleotides match TRBD1. Trimming took 4 bases from V and 6 from J; bases not matched to a gene: 7. The germline CDR1 and CDR2 sequences are SGHDT and YYEEEE. This CDR3 contains 14 residues. CDR3 bases: TGTGCCAGCAGCACTCCGGGACAGGGGCCCGAGCAGTACTTC. Residues: CASSTPGQGPEQYF.

This sequence joins TRBV7-9 and TRBJ2-5; D unclear. Germline CDR1 and CDR2: SEHNR and FQNEAQ (reference sequence). Between the trimmed V and J ends, which lost 6 bases and 3 bases, there was a span of 11 bases. This CDR3 is 13 amino acids long. The CDR3 here is CASSREVKETQYF. CDR3 DNA sequence: TGTGCCAGCAGTAGGGAAGTCAAAGAGACCCAGTACTTC.

The chain uses TRBV5-1 and TRBJ1-3; D might be TRBD1 (6 bases). The CDR3 runs to 16 residues. V was trimmed by 3 bases and J by 3 bases, leaving 16 bases between them. In germline, CDR1 is SGHRS, CDR2 YFSETQ. The CDR3: CASSSRQDSGGNTIYF. DNA of the CDR3: TGCGCCAGCAGCTCCCGACAGGATTCCGGTGGAAACACCATATATTTT.

This rearrangement joins TRBV30 to TRBJ2-1, with D perhaps TRBD1 or TRBD2 (5 bases each). In germline, CDR1 is GTSNPN, CDR2 SVGIG (reference sequence). V lost 4 bases and J lost 5, with 21 bases in between. This CDR3 has 16 residues. The CDR3 loop reads CAWTRFGGEAHNEQFF. DNA for the CDR3: TGTGCCTGGACCCGTTTTGGGGGAGAAGCTCACAATGAGCAGTTCTTC.

Note on this clone: At the DNA level, this CDR3 is encoded by other sequences in the same sample as well. The chain couples TRBV10-3 to TRBJ2-3, with TRBD2 matching over 13 bases. Trimming took 4 bases from V and 3 from J; bases not matched to a gene: 1. The CDR3 has 15 amino acids. In germline, CDR1 is ENHRY, CDR2 SYGVKD. As DNA, the CDR3 is TGTGCCATCAGTGGGGGACTAGCGGGGACAGATACGCAGTATTTT. Its translation is CAISGGLAGTDTQYF.

The J gene is TRBJ2-3, the V gene TRBV30, with no clear D. The CDR3 sequence is 14 residues long. Germline V CDR1 and CDR2: GTSNPN, SVGIG (reference sequence). V was shortened by 4 bases and J by 0 bases, with 11 bases between the two germline ends. The CDR3: CAWTVSTSTDTQYF. The CDR3 region has the DNA TGTGCCTGGACGGTTTCTACAAGCACAGATACGCAGTATTTT.

About this clone itself: The identical CDR3 is also encoded by other nucleotide sequences in the sample. The V and J genes are TRBV6-5 and TRBJ2-7; TRBD1 aligns across 8 bases. CDR3 length: 15 residues. CDR1 and CDR2 (germline): MNHEY, SVGAGI. With 0 bases clipped from V and 2 bases from J, the junction kept 3 bases outside the gene matches. The CDR3, as DNA: TGTGCCAGCAGTTACTCTTGGACAGGGCCCTACGAGCAGTACTTC. Its translation: CASSYSWTGPYEQYF.

The chain combines TRBV2 with TRBJ1-6, with D possibly being TRBD1 (5 bases). The CDR3 covers 11 residues. The V gene's germline CDR1 is SNHLY and CDR2 FYNNEI. With 5 bases removed from V and 14 bases from J, the gap between germline ends came to 10 bases. This CDR3 reads CASSPPGALHF. In DNA form, the CDR3 reads TGTGCCAGCAGTCCGCCGGGGGCCCTCCACTTT.

CDR3 loop: CASSSQATRGETQYF. CDR3 nucleotide sequence: TGTGCCAGCAGCTCCCAAGCGACCCGGGGGGAGACCCAGTACTTC. The rearrangement joins TRBV7-2 to TRBJ2-5; possibly TRBD2 for D (6 bases). The ends were cut back, 4 bases at V and 5 bases at J, with 17 bases in the middle. Per germline, CDR1 SGHTA and CDR2 FQGNSA. The CDR3 length is 15 residues.

The chain employs TRBV27 and TRBJ1-2; TRBD1 matches at 8 bases. The junction had 8 bases not matched to a gene; V was cut back by 6 bases and J by 8 bases. Germline values: CDR1 MNHEY, CDR2 SMNVEV (reference sequence). The CDR3 runs 13 residues. CDR3 in amino acids: CASSLTGGSGYTF. The DNA for the CDR3 is TGTGCCAGCAGCCTCACAGGGGGGTCGGGCTACACCTTC.

This clone was recorded once. The chain joins TRBV6-1 to TRBJ2-5, with a tentative D call TRBD1 (7 bases). The CDR3 extends over 13 amino acids. V was clipped by 6 bases and J by 5 bases, with 13 bases between them. Germline CDR1 is MNHNS and CDR2 is SASEGT. CDR3 in amino acids: CASRIAGGETQYF. CDR3 nucleotide sequence: TGTGCCAGCAGAATCGCAGGGGGGGAGACCCAGTACTTC.

The CDR3 sequence is CAWSPAGTGELFF. The CDR3 DNA reads TGTGCCTGGAGCCCAGCCGGGACCGGGGAGCTGTTTTTT. The V gene is TRBV30, the J gene TRBJ2-2; D ambiguous. Trimming removed 3 bases from V and 5 bases from J, with 10 bases in between. Germline CDR1 reads GTSNPN; CDR2 reads SVGIG (reference sequence). The CDR3 covers 13 residues.

The V gene is TRBV7-6, the J gene TRBJ2-2; D gene unclear. CDR3 length: 12 amino acids. Germline values: CDR1 SGHVS, CDR2 FNYEAQ. Trimming pared 1 base from V and 6 bases from J, leaving 3 bases between. This CDR3 is CASSLDAGELFF. For the CDR3, the DNA is TGTGCCAGCAGCTTAGACGCCGGGGAGCTGTTTTTT.

J is TRBJ1-2 and V is TRBV27; a possible D gene is TRBD1 (5 bases). Trimming cost V 6 bases and J 6 bases, with 20 bases left between them. Germline V lookup: CDR1 MNHEY, CDR2 SMNVEV (reference sequence). The CDR3 is made up of 15 amino acids. This CDR3 is CASSPLGGPGNGYTF. In DNA form, the CDR3 reads TGTGCCAGCAGCCCCCTCGGCGGGCCAGGGAATGGCTACACCTTC.

The chain links TRBV4-3 to TRBJ2-1; D remains unclear. CDR3 length equals 14 residues. Germline assignment: CDR1 LGHNA and CDR2 YSLEER. V shed 1 base and J shed 6 bases, with 10 bases lying between them. In DNA form, the CDR3 reads TGCGCCAGCAGCCAAGGTGGGCAATCCAATGAGCAGTTCTTC. Its translation: CASSQGGQSNEQFF.

This chain links TRBV28 with TRBJ1-2, with 8 bases lining up with TRBD1. CDR1 is MDHEN, CDR2 SYDVKM, per germline. Trimming at V came to 5 bases and at J to 5 bases, leaving 7 bases not matched to a gene. The CDR3 loop spans 14 amino acids. CDR3 protein: CASSPGQGGYGYTF. The CDR3 DNA sequence: TGTGCCAGCAGTCCAGGACAGGGAGGATATGGCTACACCTTC.

This clone showed up just once. This chain links TRBV5-5 with TRBJ1-5; D not resolved. Germline-derived CDR1 and CDR2 are SGHKS and YYEKEE (reference sequence). V lost 0 bases and J lost 5, with 6 bases in between. CDR3 length: 13 amino acids. CDR3 in DNA: TGTGCCAGCAGCTTGGCCATCGATCAGCCCCAGCATTTT. Its protein product is CASSLAIDQPQHF.

CDR3 amino acids: CASHRTDSYEQYF. In DNA, the CDR3 is TGCGCCAGCCACCGGACGGACTCCTACGAGCAGTACTTC. The rearrangement uses TRBV5-1 and TRBJ2-7; D remains ambiguous. The CDR3 is 13 amino acids. Germline V gives CDR1 SGHRS, CDR2 YFSETQ. V was pared by 7 bases and J by 0 bases, with 11 bases between.

The rearrangement uses TRBV10-1 and TRBJ2-7; TRBD1 is a possible D gene (6 bases). V was shortened by 0 bases and J by 5 bases, with 17 bases between the two germline ends. The CDR3 covers 16 residues. CDR1 WNHNN and CDR2 SYGVQD come from the germline V gene (reference sequence). The CDR3 DNA reads as TGCGCCAGCAGTGAGTCGACGAGGGGGACCGCCCACGAGCAGTACTTC. Its protein is CASSESTRGTAHEQYF.

The chain joins TRBV10-3 to TRBJ2-7; TRBD2 agrees at 9 bases. V lost 10 bases and J lost 4; bases outside the gene matches: 11. This CDR3 is built from 14 residues. Germline CDR1 ENHRY, CDR2 SYGVKD. The CDR3 DNA sequence: TGTGCCACCGGGGGGGGACTAGCAGGTTACGAGCAGTACTTC. This gives the protein CATGGGLAGYEQYF.